This T cell receptor (beta chain) was sequenced for a study of cytotoxic CD8 clonotypes in ibrutinib-treated CLL. Overall study: For this cohort, patients were about a dozen relapsed/refractory and some 15 treatment-naive, while 17 were IGHV unmutated.

Comments on this clone: What it binds is not known.

Overall study results and limits: Clonality rose at ibrutinib response, held steady in sustained remission, and fell toward baseline at progression.

This CDR3 has 13 amino acids. Germline-derived CDR1 and CDR2 are MNHNS and SASEGT. Trimming took 2 bases from V and 6 from J, leaving 9 bases between them. This table comes from immunoSEQ multiplex PCR, and its TCRdb copy is limited to in-frame clones, with some not included. Among just over 200,000 clones listed, just under 80% were seen once. This rearrangement joins TRBV6-1 to TRBJ2-3; D unresolved. Material: PBMCs, obtained after 12 months of ibrutinib treatment. This TCR was sampled from a human donor with chronic lymphocytic leukemia. The CDR3, as DNA: TGTGCCAGCAGTGAACTCCCCTTTGATACGCAGTATTTT. Translation gives CASSELPFDTQYF.